The 7 T cell receptor beta chains presented below share a single source sample, sequenced in a study of beta chain features in type 1 diabetes. The authors reverse transcribed all of the isolated RNA, so sequencing captured expressed TCRB transcripts. Sequenced by immunoSEQ multiplex PCR; TCRdb stores in-frame clones only, minus some. The sample contains some 500,000 clones, approximately 10% of which appear only once. Sequencing was performed on naive CD4+ T cells from blood. These receptors all stem from a woman younger than 30 in good health.

The sample holds a few counts of this clone. V usage is TRBV18 and J usage is TRBJ1-6; the match to TRBD1 covers 7 bases. The CDR3 length is 16 residues. J was trimmed by 8 bases and V by 5 bases; bases with no gene match: 12. Looked up from germline, CDR1 is KGHSH and CDR2 is LQKENI. The CDR3 is CASSRRQGMIDSPLHF. Here the CDR3 DNA reads TGTGCCAGCTCAAGACGACAGGGAATGATAGATTCACCCCTCCACTTT.

This clone appeared a few times. J is TRBJ2-2 and V is TRBV28; no definite D call. This CDR3 is 15 amino acids long. V lost 6 bases and J lost 0, with 11 bases in between. The germline CDR1 and CDR2 sequences are MDHEN and SYDVKM. Here the CDR3 reads CASSPPPANTGELFF. The DNA of the CDR3 is TGTGCCAGCAGCCCCCCTCCAGCGAACACCGGGGAGCTGTTTTTT.

This clone has just a few counts. The J gene is TRBJ2-2, the V gene TRBV29-1, with D perhaps matching TRBD1 (6 bases). The CDR3 has 16 residues. CDR1 is SQVTM and CDR2 is ANQGSEA in the germline V gene. The germline V and J ends were trimmed by 2 bases and 0 bases, with 13 bases remaining between them. The CDR3 DNA sequence: TGCAGCGTTGAAAGGAGACAGGCCCCGAACACCGGGGAGCTGTTTTTT. Protein sequence: CSVERRQAPNTGELFF.

This clone came up a few times. The chain combines TRBV4-2 with TRBJ1-4, with D unclear. V lost 4 bases to trimming and J lost 0 bases, with 9 bases between them. The CDR3 extends over 15 amino acids. The germline V gene encodes CDR1 LGHNA and CDR2 YNFKEQ. The CDR3 sequence: CASSRTRATNEKLFF. DNA of the CDR3: TGTGCCAGCAGCCGCACACGGGCAACTAATGAAAAACTGTTTTTT.

V and J are TRBV27 and TRBJ2-1; 11 nucleotides align to TRBD2. The CDR3 covers 17 residues. The germline CDR1 and CDR2 sequences are MNHEY and SMNVEV (reference sequence). The V gene end was trimmed by 5 bases and the J gene end by 8 bases; junction bases not matched to a gene: 14. CDR3 DNA: TGTGCCAGCAGTCCCCGTAATCTAGCGGGAGGTGTGGATGAGCAGTTCTTC. Its translation is CASSPRNLAGGVDEQFF.

This clone has just a few counts. V gene TRBV13 combines with J gene TRBJ2-1; tentatively, D is TRBD2 (5 bases). V shed 1 base and J shed 5 bases, with 12 bases lying between them. Germline V gene data show CDR1 as PRHDT and CDR2 as FYEKMQ (reference sequence). The CDR3 sequence is 15 residues long. In nucleotides, the CDR3 is TGTGCCAGCAGCTTAGACGGGATCCTTGACAATGAGCAGTTCTTC. It codes for CASSLDGILDNEQFF.

This clone was seen only a few times. The CDR3 nucleotides are TGCGCCAGCAGCTTTGGCTTGGGAAGACAGAGAGAAGCTTTCTTT. It encodes CASSFGLGRQREAFF. The rearrangement joins TRBV5-1 to TRBJ1-1; D is possibly TRBD1 (5 bases). The V and J ends lost 2 bases and 8 bases respectively, with 19 bases between them. This CDR3 has 15 residues. Germline assignment: CDR1 SGHRS and CDR2 YFSETQ.